This T cell receptor (beta chain) was recovered during a study of shared clonotypes between healthy human individuals. Using immunoSEQ multiplex PCR, the repertoire was profiled, and TCRdb retains in-frame clones only, with some absent. The sample shows roughly 1,800,000 clones, about 95% of them seen only once. CD45RO-negative, CCR7-positively selected cells formed the naive CD8 fraction, excluding terminally differentiated effector memory CD45RA+ cells. The ends were cut back, 2 bases at V and 9 bases at J, with 11 bases in the middle. CDR3 length equals 14 residues. Germline V lookup: CDR1 MNHEY, CDR2 SMNVEV (reference sequence). Concerning this clone itself: Other DNA sequences in the same sample also yield this CDR3.

V gene TRBV27 combines with J gene TRBJ1-6, with a tentative D call TRBD1 (5 bases). The sequence was collected from a man younger than 35 in good health. Sequencing input: naive CD8+ T cells sorted from blood. The CDR3: CASSLQGVGSPLHF. DNA for the CDR3: TGTGCCAGCAGTTTACAGGGTGTCGGTTCACCCCTCCACTTT.